This record concerns one T cell receptor (beta chain) sequence. The data originate from a study of T cells in Graves' hyperthyroidism and ophthalmopathy. Germline V gene sequence: CDR1 MNHEY, CDR2 SMNVEV (reference sequence). V dropped 0 bases and J dropped 3; count of bases not matched to a gene: 2. The CDR3 spans 16 residues. What was amplified from RNA transcripts were TCR beta CDR3 regions. A first-round RT-PCR of the TCR CDR3 used the HTBI primer set. In TCRdb, the multiplex PCR reads were re-called with MiXCR into one record per CDR3 protein. The sample has about 690,000 distinct CDR3 sequences; 15% to 20% are singletons. Calling Graves' hyperthyroidism stable meant ophthalmopathy did not progress within 18 months. Used for diagnoses were clinical symptoms, serum thyroxine and TRAb, thyroid ultrasound and orbital computed tomography.

The sequenced sample consisted of blood. The rearrangement links TRBV27 to TRBJ2-2; 9 bases match TRBD1. The TCR comes from a man aged 45-65 years with Graves' hyperthyroidism. The CDR3 region has the DNA TGTGCCAGCAGTTTATCCGGGACAGGGTACACCGGGGAGCTGTTTTTT. This sequence encodes CASSLSGTGYTGELFF.